Presented here are 21 T cell receptor beta chains from one specimen sequenced in a study of Ad26.COV2.S vaccination and SARS-CoV-2 variants. The table came from immunoSEQ multiplex PCR; TCRdb's copy has only in-frame clones and leaves some out. Of about 350,000 clones listed, approximately 86% are singletons. Treatment denoted: about 20 received Ad26.COV2.S at low or high dose, single or two shots; roughly five received placebo; per-sample allocation not given. Each sample was drawn 63 days after the first injection (of vaccine or placebo). The starting material was peripheral blood, obtained in a trial of Ad26.COV2.S vaccine versus placebo. The origin of the receptors is a person between 18 and 65 years old who received the Ad26.COV2.S COVID-19 vaccine or a placebo.

The chain couples TRBV3-1 (or the pseudogene TRBV3-2) to TRBJ2-7, with 9 bases matching TRBD2. This CDR3 has 13 amino acids. Per the germline V gene, CDR1 is LGHDT and CDR2 is YNNKEL (reference sequence). Losses at the gene ends were 7 bases for V and 2 bases for J; bases not matched to a gene: 3. CDR3: CASKASGTYEQYF. DNA for the CDR3: TGTGCCAGCAAGGCTAGCGGGACCTACGAGCAGTACTTC.

This sequence joins TRBV4-1 and TRBJ2-7; D may match TRBD1 or TRBD2 (5 bases each). V dropped 6 bases and J dropped 3 bases, with 15 bases sitting between them. There are 14 residues in the CDR3. Looked up from germline, CDR1 is MGHRA and CDR2 is YSYEKL. This chain's CDR3 is CASRPVGESYEQYF. DNA for the CDR3: TGCGCCAGCAGGCCGGTGGGGGAGAGCTACGAGCAGTACTTC.

The chain couples TRBV18 to TRBJ2-3; 10 bases agree with TRBD1. CDR1 and CDR2 (germline): KGHSH, LQKENI. The CDR3 is made up of 16 amino acids. Trimming took 4 bases from V and 0 from J; bases not matched to a gene: 4. CDR3 sequence: CASSRPGQGSTDTQYF. The DNA of the CDR3 is TGTGCCAGCTCACGACCGGGACAGGGGAGCACAGATACGCAGTATTTT. The full variable domain, with the rest looked up from reference TRBV18 and TRBJ2-3, is NAGVMQNPRHLVRRRGQEARLRCSPMKGHSHVYWYRQLPEEGLKFMVYLQKENIIDESGMPKERFSAEFPKEGPSILRIQQVVRGDSAAYFCASSRPGQGSTDTQYFGPGTRLTVL.

The rearrangement uses TRBV7-9 and TRBJ1-1; 8 nucleotides agree with TRBD1. Unmatched junction bases numbered 5, after V lost 4 bases and J lost 1 base. Germline V gene sequence: CDR1 SEHNR, CDR2 FQNEAQ (reference sequence). The CDR3 sequence is 15 residues long. In DNA, the CDR3 is TGTGCCAGCAGCTCTACAGGGGGGGCGAACACTGAAGCTTTCTTT. Amino acid sequence: CASSSTGGANTEAFF.

This clone was counted once. The J gene is TRBJ2-1, the V gene TRBV7-9; 10 nucleotides match TRBD2. Per germline, CDR1 SEHNR and CDR2 FQNEAQ (reference sequence). The V and J ends lost 3 bases and 4 bases, in that order; junction bases with no gene match: 9. This CDR3 is built from 17 residues. The CDR3 DNA follows: TGTGCCAGCAGCTTTTCCCAGCGGGAGGGCCTTTACAATGAGCAGTTCTTC. It yields the protein CASSFSQREGLYNEQFF.

The rearrangement uses TRBV5-1 and TRBJ2-7, with D perhaps given as TRBD1 or TRBD2 (5 bases each). Germline V gene data show CDR1 as SGHRS and CDR2 as YFSETQ. V lost 0 bases to trimming and J lost 7 bases, with 14 bases between them. This CDR3 has 14 amino acids. The CDR3 nucleotides are TGCGCCAGCAGCTTGGGGGGGAATTTGGAAGAGCAGTACTTC. Amino acid sequence: CASSLGGNLEEQYF.

The chain has TRBV27 and TRBJ1-4; D is uncertain. The CDR3 contains 14 residues. CDR1 is MNHEY and CDR2 is SMNVEV in the germline V gene (reference sequence). V was cut by 8 bases and J by 0 bases, with 10 bases left in between. CDR3 sequence: CASGRGATNEKLFF. In nucleotides, the CDR3 is TGTGCCAGCGGCCGGGGAGCAACTAATGAAAAACTGTTTTTT. Supplemented by reference TRBV27 and TRBJ1-4, the full variable domain reads EAQVTQNPRYLITVTGKKLTVTCSQNMNHEYMSWYRQDPGLGLRQIYYSMNVEVTDKGDVPEGYKVSRKEKRNFPLILESPSPNQTSLYFCASGRGATNEKLFFGSGTQLSVL.

This chain joins TRBV7-2 and TRBJ2-1; 11 bases are shared with TRBD2. The CDR3 sequence is 16 residues long. Germline V CDR1 and CDR2: SGHTA, FQGNSA. V gave up 5 bases and J gave up 2 bases; unmatched junction bases: 5. This CDR3 is CASSLGLAGPYNEQFF. CDR3 nucleotides: TGTGCCAGCAGCCTCGGACTAGCGGGTCCCTACAATGAGCAGTTCTTC.

The chain has TRBV4-1 and TRBJ2-7, with D perhaps being TRBD1 or TRBD2 (5 bases each). CDR1 and CDR2 from the germline V gene are MGHRA and YSYEKL. V was clipped by 1 base and J by 1 base, with 17 bases between them. The CDR3 length is 17 residues. The chain's CDR3 is CASSQAFSGGPSYEQYF. The CDR3 region has the DNA TGCGCCAGCAGCCAAGCATTTTCTGGGGGTCCTTCCTACGAGCAGTACTTC.

The table lists this clone with a count of one. This chain links TRBV9 with TRBJ2-7; 10 bases are shared with TRBD1. V was clipped by 0 bases and J by 4 bases; unmatched bases: 4. The CDR3 totals 15 residues. Germline CDR1 reads SGDLS; CDR2 reads YYNGEE. CDR3 sequence reads: CASSVDDRGPYEQYF. CDR3 in DNA: TGTGCCAGCAGCGTAGACGACAGGGGGCCGTACGAGCAGTACTTC.

This clone was recorded a few times. The chain carries TRBV6-2 or TRBV6-3 and TRBJ1-3; TRBD1 is a possible D gene (5 bases). V was pared by 2 bases and J by 0 bases, with 14 bases between. CDR1 is MNHEY and CDR2 is SVGEGT in the germline V gene. The CDR3 covers 17 residues. CDR3 nucleotides: TGTGCCAGCAGTTACGAGGGGAAGACCTTCTCTGGAAACACCATATATTTT. This encodes CASSYEGKTFSGNTIYF.

The DNA for the CDR3 is TGTGCCAGCAGGGGACAGGGCTACGAGCAGTACTTC. This sequence encodes CASRGQGYEQYF. The chain combines TRBV7-2 with TRBJ2-7; 9 bases map to TRBD1. CDR3 length: 12 amino acids. The germline gives CDR1 SGHTA, CDR2 FQGNSA. With 6 bases clipped from V and 3 bases from J, the junction kept 0 bases outside the gene matches.

V is TRBV2 and J is TRBJ2-1, with TRBD2 matching over 12 bases. Germline CDR1 and CDR2: SNHLY and FYNNEI. This CDR3 comprises 14 residues. Trimming took 8 bases from V and 8 from J; bases not matched to a gene: 7. CDR3 DNA: TGTGCCAGCTCAATGACTAGCGGGGGTGATGAGCAGTTCTTC. It is translated as CASSMTSGGDEQFF.

This chain connects TRBV5-6 to TRBJ1-2, with 9 positions matching TRBD1. With 3 bases clipped from V and 7 bases from J, the junction kept 7 bases outside the gene matches. The CDR3 consists of 14 residues. CDR1 and CDR2 from the germline V gene are SGHDT and YYEEEE. The CDR3 sequence: CASSYPGTGSGYTF. The CDR3, as DNA: TGTGCCAGCAGCTACCCCGGGACAGGGAGTGGCTACACCTTC.

The V and J genes are TRBV18 and TRBJ2-1; perhaps TRBD1 as D (5 bases). Between the trimmed V and J ends, which lost 3 bases and 4 bases, there was a span of 7 bases. There are 13 residues in the CDR3. Germline CDR1 is KGHSH and CDR2 is LQKENI. CDR3 in DNA: TGTGCCAGCTCACCGCAGGGATACAATGAGCAGTTCTTC. Residues: CASSPQGYNEQFF.

This chain uses TRBV27 with TRBJ1-5; D is unresolved. The CDR3 sequence is 15 residues long. Germline loops: CDR1 MNHEY, CDR2 SMNVEV (reference sequence). Trimming took 2 bases from V and 0 from J, leaving 8 bases between them. The CDR3 DNA reads as TGTGCCAGCAGTTTACTGTACGGTAGCAATCAGCCCCAGCATTTT. Protein sequence: CASSLLYGSNQPQHF.

This chain joins TRBV24-1 and TRBJ2-3; D is uncertain. Germline CDR1 is KGHDR and CDR2 is SFDVKD. This CDR3 region has 13 residues. V lost 5 bases to trimming and J lost 0 bases, with 5 bases between them. This CDR3 is CATSAPSTDTQYF. The DNA for the CDR3 is TGTGCCACCAGTGCCCCCAGCACAGATACGCAGTATTTT.

This rearrangement joins TRBV3-1 (or the pseudogene TRBV3-2) to TRBJ1-2; no reliable D call. Germline V gene data show CDR1 as LGHDT and CDR2 as YNNKEL (reference sequence). V dropped 0 bases and J dropped 4 bases, with 9 bases sitting between them. This CDR3 is 14 amino acids long. CDR3 sequence (DNA): TGTGCCAGCAGCCAAGAACCCGGCCGCTATGGCTACACCTTC. Its translation: CASSQEPGRYGYTF.

This chain connects TRBV3-1 (or the pseudogene TRBV3-2) to TRBJ2-5; TRBD1 matches 8 bases. The CDR3 loop spans 15 amino acids. Germline V gives CDR1 LGHDT, CDR2 YNNKEL (reference sequence). Losses at the gene ends were 8 bases for V and 3 bases for J; bases not matched to a gene: 11. The CDR3 spells CASAGTGVGEETQYF. The CDR3, as DNA: TGTGCCAGCGCGGGGACAGGAGTAGGGGAAGAGACCCAGTACTTC.

The V gene is TRBV3-1 (or the pseudogene TRBV3-2), the J gene TRBJ1-4; 7 bases line up with TRBD1. There are 15 residues in the CDR3. Per the germline V gene, CDR1 is LGHDT and CDR2 is YNNKEL (reference sequence). The ends lost 5 bases at V and 3 bases at J; junction bases unmatched: 6. CDR3 sequence (DNA): TGTGCCAGCAGCTTCCCGGGACAGCCTAATGAAAAACTGTTTTTT. Translating gives CASSFPGQPNEKLFF.

The chain couples TRBV4-3 to TRBJ1-1; D is undetermined. Germline CDR1 reads LGHNA; CDR2 reads YSLEER. The CDR3 has 16 residues. V was cut by 4 bases and J by 0 bases, with 15 bases left in between. The CDR3 DNA reads TGCGCCAGCAGCCTCGAGACGGCGGGGATGAACACTGAAGCTTTCTTT. Translation: CASSLETAGMNTEAFF.